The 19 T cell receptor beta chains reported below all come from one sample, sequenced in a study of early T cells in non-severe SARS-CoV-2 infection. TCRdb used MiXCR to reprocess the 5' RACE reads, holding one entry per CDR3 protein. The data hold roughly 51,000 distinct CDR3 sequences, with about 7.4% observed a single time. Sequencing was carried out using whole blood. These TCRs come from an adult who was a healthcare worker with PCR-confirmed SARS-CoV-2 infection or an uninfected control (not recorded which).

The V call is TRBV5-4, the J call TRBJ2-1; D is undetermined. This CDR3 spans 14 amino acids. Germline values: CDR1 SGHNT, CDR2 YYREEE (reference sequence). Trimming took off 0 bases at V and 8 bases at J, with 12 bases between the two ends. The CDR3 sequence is CASSLDRVTDEQFF. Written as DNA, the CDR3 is TGTGCCAGCAGCTTGGATCGGGTCACAGATGAGCAGTTCTTC.

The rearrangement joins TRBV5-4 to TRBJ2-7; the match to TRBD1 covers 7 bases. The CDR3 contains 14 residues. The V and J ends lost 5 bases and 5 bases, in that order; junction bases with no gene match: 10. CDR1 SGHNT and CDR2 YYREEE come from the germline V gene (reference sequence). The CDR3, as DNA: TGTGCCAGCAGAAGTTGGGACAGTCCGCACGAGCAGTACTTC. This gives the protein CASRSWDSPHEQYF.

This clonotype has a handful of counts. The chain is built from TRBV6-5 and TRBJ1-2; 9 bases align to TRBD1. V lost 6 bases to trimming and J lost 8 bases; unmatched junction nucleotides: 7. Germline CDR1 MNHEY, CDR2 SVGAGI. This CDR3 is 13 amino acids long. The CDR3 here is CASSPGTGSGYTF. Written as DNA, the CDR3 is TGTGCCAGCAGCCCTGGGACAGGGAGCGGCTACACCTTC.

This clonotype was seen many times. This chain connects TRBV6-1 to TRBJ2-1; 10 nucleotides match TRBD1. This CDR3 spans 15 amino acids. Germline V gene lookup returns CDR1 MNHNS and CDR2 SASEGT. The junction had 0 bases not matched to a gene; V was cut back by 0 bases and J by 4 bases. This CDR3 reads CASSEAGQGYNEQFF. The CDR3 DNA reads TGTGCCAGCAGTGAAGCGGGACAGGGGTACAATGAGCAGTTCTTC.

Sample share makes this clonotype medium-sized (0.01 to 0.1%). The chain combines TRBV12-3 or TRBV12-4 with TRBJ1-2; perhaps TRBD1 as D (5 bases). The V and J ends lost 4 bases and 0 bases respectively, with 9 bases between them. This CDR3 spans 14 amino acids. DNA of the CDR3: TGTGCCAGCAGTTCAGGGTGGACTAACTATGGCTACACCTTC. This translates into CASSSGWTNYGYTF.

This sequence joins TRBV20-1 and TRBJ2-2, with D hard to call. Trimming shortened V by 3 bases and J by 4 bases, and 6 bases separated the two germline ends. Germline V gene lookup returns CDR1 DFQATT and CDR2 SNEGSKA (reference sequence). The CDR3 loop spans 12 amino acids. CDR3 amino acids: CSASGLTGELFF. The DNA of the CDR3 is TGCAGTGCTAGTGGGCTCACCGGGGAGCTGTTTTTT.

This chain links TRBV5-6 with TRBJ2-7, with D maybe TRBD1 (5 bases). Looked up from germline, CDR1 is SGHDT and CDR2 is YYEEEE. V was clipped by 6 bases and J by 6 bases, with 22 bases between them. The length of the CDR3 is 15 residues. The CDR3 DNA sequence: TGTGCCAGCACCCTTACCAGGCAGGGAAAGGGCGAGCAGTACTTC. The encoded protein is CASTLTRQGKGEQYF.

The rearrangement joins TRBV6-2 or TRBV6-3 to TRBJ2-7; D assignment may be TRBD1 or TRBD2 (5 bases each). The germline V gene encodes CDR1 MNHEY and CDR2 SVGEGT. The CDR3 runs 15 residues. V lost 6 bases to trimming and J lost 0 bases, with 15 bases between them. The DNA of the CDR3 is TGTGCCAGCAGGGCACCGGGACCTAGCTCCTACGAGCAGTACTTC. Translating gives CASRAPGPSSYEQYF.

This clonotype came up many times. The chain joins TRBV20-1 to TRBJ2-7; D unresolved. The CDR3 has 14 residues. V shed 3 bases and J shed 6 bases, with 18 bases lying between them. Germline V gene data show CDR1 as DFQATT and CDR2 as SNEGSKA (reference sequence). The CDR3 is CSASRPLEVSEQYF. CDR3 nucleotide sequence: TGCAGTGCTAGTAGGCCCTTGGAAGTGTCCGAGCAGTACTTC.

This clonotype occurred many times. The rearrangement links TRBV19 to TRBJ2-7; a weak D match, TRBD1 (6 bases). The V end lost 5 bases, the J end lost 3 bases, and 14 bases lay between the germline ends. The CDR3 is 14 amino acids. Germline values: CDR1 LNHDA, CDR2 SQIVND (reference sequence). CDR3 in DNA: TGTGCCAGTAGTCTTAGTGGGGGCTACTACGAGCAGTACTTC. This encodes CASSLSGGYYEQYF. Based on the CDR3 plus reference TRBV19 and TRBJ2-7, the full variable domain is DGGITQSPKYLFRKEGQNVTLSCEQNLNHDAMYWYRQDPGQGLRLIYYSQIVNDFQKGDIAEGYSVSREKKESFPLTVTSAQKNPTAFYLCASSLSGGYYEQYFGPGTRLTVT.

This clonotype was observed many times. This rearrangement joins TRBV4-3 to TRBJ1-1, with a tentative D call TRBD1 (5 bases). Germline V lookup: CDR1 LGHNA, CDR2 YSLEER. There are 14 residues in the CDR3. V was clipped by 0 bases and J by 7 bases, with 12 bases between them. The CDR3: CASSQDQGVGEAFF. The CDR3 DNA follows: TGCGCCAGCAGCCAAGATCAAGGGGTTGGTGAAGCTTTCTTT.

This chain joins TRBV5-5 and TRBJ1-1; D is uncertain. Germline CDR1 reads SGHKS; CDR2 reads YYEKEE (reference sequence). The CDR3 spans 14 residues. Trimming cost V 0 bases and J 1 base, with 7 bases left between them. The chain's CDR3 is CASSLVLWNTEAFF. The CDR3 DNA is TGTGCCAGCAGCTTGGTCCTCTGGAACACTGAAGCTTTCTTT.

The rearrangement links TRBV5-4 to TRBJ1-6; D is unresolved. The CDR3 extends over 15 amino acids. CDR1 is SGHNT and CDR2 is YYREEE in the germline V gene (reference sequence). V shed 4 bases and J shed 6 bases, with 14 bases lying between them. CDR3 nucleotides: TGTGCCAGCAGCACGGTCGGCAGAGTTAATTCACCCCTCCACTTT. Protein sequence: CASSTVGRVNSPLHF. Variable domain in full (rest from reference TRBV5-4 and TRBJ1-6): ETGVTQSPTHLIKTRGQQVTLRCSSQSGHNTVSWYQQALGQGPQFIFQYYREEENGRGNFPPRFSGLQFPNYSSELNVNALELDDSALYLCASSTVGRVNSPLHFGNGTRLTVT.

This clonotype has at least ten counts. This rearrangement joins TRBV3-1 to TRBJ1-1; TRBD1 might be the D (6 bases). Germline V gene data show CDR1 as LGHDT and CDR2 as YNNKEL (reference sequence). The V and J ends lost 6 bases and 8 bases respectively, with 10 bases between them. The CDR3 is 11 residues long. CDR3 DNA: TGTGCCAGCAGGGGGGGCGTGGAAGCTTTCTTT. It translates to CASRGGVEAFF.

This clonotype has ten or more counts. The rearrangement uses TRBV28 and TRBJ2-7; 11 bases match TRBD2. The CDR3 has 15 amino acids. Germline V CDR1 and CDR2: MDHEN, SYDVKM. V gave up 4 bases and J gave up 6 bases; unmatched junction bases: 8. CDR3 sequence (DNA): TGTGCCAGCAGTTCCTCTTCTAGCGGGGGGCGCGAGCAGTACTTC. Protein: CASSSSSSGGREQYF.

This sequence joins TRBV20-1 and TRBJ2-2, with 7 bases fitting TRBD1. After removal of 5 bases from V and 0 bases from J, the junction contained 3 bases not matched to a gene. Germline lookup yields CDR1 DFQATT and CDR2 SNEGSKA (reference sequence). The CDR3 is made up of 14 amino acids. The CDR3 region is CSARDRSNTGELFF. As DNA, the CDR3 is TGCAGTGCTCGGGACAGATCGAACACCGGGGAGCTGTTTTTT.

CDR3 coding DNA: TGTGCCAGCAGAGAACGGGGCCTCAGGAGGGACGAGCAGTACTTC. It translates to CASRERGLRRDEQYF. The chain recombines TRBV27 with TRBJ2-7, with D possibly being TRBD2 (6 bases). This CDR3 has 15 amino acids. Germline CDR1 and CDR2: MNHEY and SMNVEV (reference sequence). V was shortened by 6 bases and J by 5 bases, with 20 bases between the two germline ends.

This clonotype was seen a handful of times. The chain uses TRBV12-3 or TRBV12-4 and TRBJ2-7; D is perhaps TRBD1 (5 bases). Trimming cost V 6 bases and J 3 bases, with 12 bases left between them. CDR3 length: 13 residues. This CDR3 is CASRLRVNYEQYF. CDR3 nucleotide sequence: TGTGCCAGCAGACTCAGGGTTAACTACGAGCAGTACTTC.

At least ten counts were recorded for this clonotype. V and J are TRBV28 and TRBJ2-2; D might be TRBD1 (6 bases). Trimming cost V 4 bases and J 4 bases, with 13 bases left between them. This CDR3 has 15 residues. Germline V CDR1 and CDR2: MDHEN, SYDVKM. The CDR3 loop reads CASSYPGHTTGELFF. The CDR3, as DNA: TGTGCCAGCAGTTATCCGGGACATACCACCGGGGAGCTGTTTTTT.